The present entry profiles one T cell receptor (beta chain) with its context. Its antigen remains unidentified. Using RNA transcripts, the TCR beta CDR3 regions were amplified. RT-PCR in the first round used HTBI primers; a second-round multiplex PCR followed. From the multiplex PCR reads, TCRdb called clonotypes with MiXCR, one entry per CDR3 protein. The table includes 500,000 to 800,000 distinct CDR3 sequences, more than 40% detected once. The CDR3 contains 13 residues. Germline V CDR1 and CDR2: SQVTM, ANQGSEA. The V and J ends lost 5 bases and 7 bases, in that order; junction bases with no gene match: 10. This entry is derived from a study of Graves' ophthalmopathy and Graves' hyperthyroidism. Whole-study results and caveats: Most clonotypes expanded in thyroid above 0.001 frequency were present in blood too. The model flagged ophthalmopathy progression at 55% to 71% sensitivity and 72% to 75% specificity.

The TCR comes from an adult man with Graves' ophthalmopathy. The rearrangement uses TRBV29-1 and TRBJ1-2; 7 nucleotides agree with TRBD1. The sequenced material came from peripheral blood. For the CDR3, the DNA is TGCAGCGTTCCGTGGGACAGTGAGTTTGGCTACACCTTC. Its translation is CSVPWDSEFGYTF.